The clone carrying this T cell receptor beta chain showed up many times. Its antigen remains unknown. The sample comes from a study of T-cell memory formation after mild COVID-19. Study outcomes and limitations: Clones that shrank (day 15 to 85) were balanced CD4/CD8, whereas later expanders leaned CD4+.

The CDR3 runs to 13 residues. The ends lost 5 bases at V and 4 bases at J; junction bases unmatched: 4. The germline V gene has CDR1 SGHRS and CDR2 YFSETQ. TCRdb independently ran MiXCR on the 5' RACE reads; one entry per CDR3 protein. Of roughly 400,000 distinct CDR3 sequences in the sample, roughly 15% were seen once. Sequenced sample: PBMCs or a T cell subset sorted from them (not recorded which). The chain joins TRBV5-1 to TRBJ2-3, with 7 nucleotides matching TRBD1. This receptor was taken from a man aged 18-30 years who had mild COVID-19 (a few samples of this study predate the infection). Cell type and time point are not known. CDR3 sequence reads: CASSRTGADTQYF. In DNA, the CDR3 is TGCGCCAGCAGTCGAACAGGGGCAGATACGCAGTATTTT.